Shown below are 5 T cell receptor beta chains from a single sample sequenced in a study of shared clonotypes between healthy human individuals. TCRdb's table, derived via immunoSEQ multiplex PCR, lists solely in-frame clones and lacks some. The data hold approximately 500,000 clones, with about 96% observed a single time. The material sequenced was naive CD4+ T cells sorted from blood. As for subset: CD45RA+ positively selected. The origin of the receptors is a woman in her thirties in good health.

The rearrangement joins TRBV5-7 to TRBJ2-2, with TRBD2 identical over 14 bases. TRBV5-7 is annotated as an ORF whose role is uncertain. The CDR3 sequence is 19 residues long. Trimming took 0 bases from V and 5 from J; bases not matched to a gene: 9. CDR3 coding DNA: TGTGCCAGCAGCTTGGCGATGACTAGCGGGAGGGGAGGTACCGGGGAGCTGTTTTTT. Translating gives CASSLAMTSGRGGTGELFF.

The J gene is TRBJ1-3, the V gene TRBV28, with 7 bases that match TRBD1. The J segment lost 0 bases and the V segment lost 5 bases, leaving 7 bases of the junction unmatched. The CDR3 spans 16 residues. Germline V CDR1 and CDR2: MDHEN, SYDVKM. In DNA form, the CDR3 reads TGTGCCAGCAGTCAAAGACAGGGTCGCTCTGGAAACACCATATATTTT. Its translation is CASSQRQGRSGNTIYF.

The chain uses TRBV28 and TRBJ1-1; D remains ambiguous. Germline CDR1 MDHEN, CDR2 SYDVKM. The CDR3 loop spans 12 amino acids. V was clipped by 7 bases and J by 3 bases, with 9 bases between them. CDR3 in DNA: TGTGCCAGCACCCTCGGGGACACTGAAGCTTTCTTT. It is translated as CASTLGDTEAFF.

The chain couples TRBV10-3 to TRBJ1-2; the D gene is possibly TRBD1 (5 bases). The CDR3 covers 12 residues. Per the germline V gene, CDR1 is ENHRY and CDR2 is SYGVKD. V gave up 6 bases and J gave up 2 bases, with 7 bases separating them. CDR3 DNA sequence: TGTGCCATCAGGAGGGACAACTATGGCTACACCTTC. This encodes CAIRRDNYGYTF.

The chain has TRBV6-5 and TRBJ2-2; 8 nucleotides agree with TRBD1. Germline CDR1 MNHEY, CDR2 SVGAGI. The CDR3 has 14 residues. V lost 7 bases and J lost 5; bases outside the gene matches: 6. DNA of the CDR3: TGTGCCAGCACTAGACAGGGGTATACCGGGGAGCTGTTTTTT. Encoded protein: CASTRQGYTGELFF.